This T cell receptor (beta chain) derives from a study of metastatic and nonmetastatic thyroid tumors (dated by TCRdb to the early 2020s). Context from the whole study: The researchers compared repertoires between peripheral blood samples and tumor or nodule tissue samples from patients with malignant or benign thyroid disease. Study-level results and caveats: In both blood and tumor samples, TCR beta diversity was reported to be significantly higher in malignant tumors than in benign nodules.

Only a few counts were recorded for this clone. The target of this receptor is not known. No much larger clone exists at a distance of one base, and base qualities are not known. No patient had received any treatment before thyroid surgery. Using T-cell receptor beta sequencing, the study looked back at clinical samples from patients collected from the early 2010s to the late 2010s. V lost 3 bases and J lost 5 bases, and the count of bases not matched to a germline gene is 4. The CDR3 holds 15 amino acids from the cysteine to the phenylalanine. Only the CDR3 portion is preserved as DNA: 45 bases, with reading frame beginning at the first base. The germline V gene encodes CDR1 MDHEN and CDR2 SYDVKM. The library was prepared using PCR. Instrument used: Illumina HiSeq 4000. The TCR beta-chain CDR3 region of each patient was profiled by high-throughput sequencing. In the authors' own workflow: The researchers built a classifier to tell apart papillary thyroid cancer patients with distant metastasis, based on CDR3 differences among clinicopathological groups. The Shannon index was used to assess repertoire diversity, and the Morisita-Horn index was used to assess tumor-blood repertoire similarity. TCRdb applied fastp at Q25 and MiXCR to the public reads, then kept only in-frame beta chains. These V and J calls originate from TCRdb's pipeline instead of the authors' own analysis. The sample table lists 39,000 or so clones, approximately 44% of them with a count of one. The ten largest clones add up to around 22% of the sample.

The source of this sequence is a male donor with papillary thyroid cancer or a benign thyroid nodule (not recorded which). Some clones in this sample may be carry-over from other donors' samples. The sample consisted of tumor tissue. The chain couples TRBV28 to TRBJ2-1, with 10 middle bases fitting TRBD1. This receptor carries the CDR3 CASSFPGTGDNEQFF. The bases read TGTGCCAGCAGTTTTCCCGGGACAGGGGACAATGAGCAGTTCTTC.